The T cell receptor (beta chain) described here comes from a study of T cell responses to AZD1222 COVID-19 vaccine. CDR1 and CDR2 from the germline V gene are LNHDA and SQIVND (reference sequence). V lost 5 bases, J lost 5 bases, and 9 bases stayed unmatched. The CDR3 extends over 16 amino acids. TCRdb keeps only in-frame clones here, not all; method: immunoSEQ multiplex PCR. The top ten clones hold under 60% of a sample with under 130,000 clones, 90% to 95% of them seen once. The chain combines TRBV19 with TRBJ2-2, with 9 bases lining up with TRBD2. The sequence was obtained from an adult in good health. The sample was peripheral blood, taken on day 0 of AZD1222 vaccination. CDR3 nucleotides: TGTGCCAGTAGTCTCCGAATAGCGGGAGCGACCGGGGAGCTGTTTTTT. Translating it yields CASSLRIAGATGELFF. Combining the CDR3 with reference TRBV19 and TRBJ2-2 gives the whole variable domain DGGITQSPKYLFRKEGQNVTLSCEQNLNHDAMYWYRQDPGQGLRLIYYSQIVNDFQKGDIAEGYSVSREKKESFPLTVTSAQKNPTAFYLCASSLRIAGATGELFFGEGSRLTVL.